A selection of T cell receptor beta chains follows, all from one sample in a study of blood T cell repertoires in COVID-19. TCRdb's copy holds only in-frame clones and misses some; the assay was immunoSEQ multiplex PCR. The sample lists approximately 380,000 clones; 85% were seen once. The sample consisted of peripheral blood. The receptors were gathered from a woman between 18 and 29 years old with acute or convalescent COVID-19. The CDR3 runs from the conserved cysteine through the conserved F or W. D genes are given only for firm matches. Clone size is shown for a subset of rows, as once, few, many or a class of expanded clone.

>TRBV9|TRBJ2-7|NA|TRBD2
TGTGCCAGCAGCTCCAGTAGGCCTAGCGGCCTATTAGCCTACGAGCAGTACTTC
CASSSSRPSGLLAYEQYF
>TRBV5-1|TRBJ2-1|NA|NA
TGCGCCAGCAGCGGCGGGGACCCCTACAATGAGCAGTTCTTC
CASSGGDPYNEQFF
>TRBV2|TRBJ1-6|NA|TRBD1
TGTGCCAGCACCCTTACAGGGGGCGAGAATTCACCCCTCCACTTT
CASTLTGGENSPLHF
>TRBV10-2|TRBJ1-3|few|NA
TGCGCCAGCGGTGACGGGGGGAGTTGGGGTTCTGGAAACACCATATATTTT
CASGDGGSWGSGNTIYF
>TRBV5-6|TRBJ1-2|NA|NA
TGTGCCAGCAGCTTGAGCACCAACAGCCGAAGTAACTATGGCTACACCTTC
CASSLSTNSRSNYGYTF
>TRBV9|TRBJ2-5|NA|TRBD1
TGTGCCAGCAGCGGGACAGGGGCGCTCGAAGAGACCCAGTACTTC
CASSGTGALEETQYF
>TRBV20-1|TRBJ2-1|NA|NA
TGCAGTGCTAGTTCGGTGAATGAGCAGTTCTTC
CSASSVNEQFF
>TRBV27|TRBJ2-3|NA|TRBD1
TGTGCCAGCACTCCCGGGACAGGGGGCCGCACAGATACGCAGTATTTT
CASTPGTGGRTDTQYF
>TRBV9|TRBJ1-3|NA|NA
TGTGCCAGCAGCACCACAGCCTACTCTGGAAACACCATATATTTT
CASSTTAYSGNTIYF
>TRBV24-1|TRBJ2-7|NA|TRBD1
TGTGCCACCAGTAGAGGGACAGGGACCTACGAGCAGTACTTC
CATSRGTGTYEQYF
>TRBV18|TRBJ2-1|NA|TRBD1
TGTGCCAGCTCACCACCGGGCCCAGGGGGCTACAATGAGCAGTTCTTC
CASSPPGPGGYNEQFF
>TRBV2|TRBJ1-2|NA|TRBD1
TGTGCCAGCAGTTTAAACTACTACAGGGGGCAATACTATGGCTACACCTTC
CASSLNYYRGQYYGYTF
>TRBV9|TRBJ1-2|NA|TRBD1
TGTGCCAGCAGCGTAACGAACGGACAGGGGGCCAATGGCTACACCTTC
CASSVTNGQGANGYTF
>TRBV9|TRBJ2-3|NA|TRBD2
TGTGCCAGCAGCGTACCCGGGACTAACACAGATACGCAGTATTTT
CASSVPGTNTDTQYF
>TRBV5-5|TRBJ1-6|NA|NA
TGTGCCAGCAGCTTTGGAGGGAATTCACCCCTCCACTTT
CASSFGGNSPLHF
>TRBV24-1|TRBJ2-6|few|TRBD1
TGTGCCACCAGTGATCGGGACAGGGGGCGAGGAGATGGGGCCAACGTCCTGACTTTC
CATSDRDRGRGDGANVLTF
>TRBV5-1|TRBJ2-7|NA|TRBD2
TGCGCCAGCAGCTTTCAACCGGGAGGTTCCTACGAGCAGTACTTC
CASSFQPGGSYEQYF
>TRBV7-2|TRBJ1-1|NA|NA
TGTGCCAGCAGCTTAGTCTTTAACACTGAAGCTTTCTTT
CASSLVFNTEAFF
>TRBV4-2|TRBJ1-2|NA|NA
TGTGCCAGCAGCCAAGGGACAGTCGGCTACACCTTC
CASSQGTVGYTF
>TRBV7-9|TRBJ1-6|few|NA
TGTGCCAGCCTCCGTTCCCACGGGGTAGTGGATTCACCCCTCCACTTT
CASLRSHGVVDSPLHF
>TRBV7-3|TRBJ2-3|NA|NA
TGTGCCAGCAGTCCTACCCGCACAGATACGCAGTATTTT
CASSPTRTDTQYF
>TRBV2|TRBJ2-7|NA|NA
TGTGCCAGCACCCCGAAGGGACATGGGGACTCCTACGAGCAGTACTTC
CASTPKGHGDSYEQYF
>TRBV3-1/TRBV3-2|TRBJ2-1|NA|NA
TGTGCCAGCAGCCAAGGGGGCAGCTCCTACAATGAGCAGTTCTTC
CASSQGGSSYNEQFF
>TRBV24-1|TRBJ1-4|NA|TRBD1
TGTGCCACCAGTGTCCAACAGGGGGTTCATGAAAAACTGTTTTTT
CATSVQQGVHEKLFF
>TRBV6-5|TRBJ1-2|NA|TRBD1
TGTGCCAGCACTATAGACAGGGGCGGTGGCTACACCTTC
CASTIDRGGGYTF
>TRBV28|TRBJ2-7|NA|NA
TGTGCCAGCAGTTTACCCGTAGGAGGGGGCGAGTTCGGCGAGCAGTACTTC
CASSLPVGGGEFGEQYF
>TRBV27|TRBJ1-6|NA|NA
TGTGCCAGCAGATCCGGGACACTGTCCAATAATTCACCCCTCCACTTT
CASRSGTLSNNSPLHF
>TRBV5-6|TRBJ1-5|once|NA
TGTGCCAGCAGCTCCACCTCTTCGGGCAATCAGCCCCAGCATTTT
CASSSTSSGNQPQHF
>TRBV15|TRBJ1-2|NA|NA
TGTGCCACCAGCAGAGTTGCAGTGACGGGAGACTATGGCTACACCTTC
CATSRVAVTGDYGYTF
>TRBV3-1/TRBV3-2|TRBJ2-3|NA|TRBD2
TGTGCCAGCAGCTCTACCCCTCTTAGCGGGGGCAGCACAGATACGCAGTATTTT
CASSSTPLSGGSTDTQYF
>TRBV6-1|TRBJ1-2|NA|NA
TGTGCCAGCAGTGAAGACTGGATGTGGGTCAGGAGCGGGGGCTACACCTTC
CASSEDWMWVRSGGYTF
>TRBV5-6|TRBJ2-3|once|TRBD2
TGTGCCAGCAGCTTTAGCGGGAGGGCAGATACGCAGTATTTT
CASSFSGRADTQYF
>TRBV4-1|TRBJ1-1|NA|NA
TGCGCCAGCAGCCAAGTAACGACGGAGGGCACTGAAGCTTTCTTT
CASSQVTTEGTEAFF
>TRBV5-4|TRBJ2-7|NA|TRBD2
TGTGCCAGCAGCTTGCGACTAGCGGGAGTGGAGCAGTACTTC
CASSLRLAGVEQYF
>TRBV5-1|TRBJ1-2|NA|NA
TGCGCCAGCAGCTTGAGGACGACAGAAATCTATGGCTACACCTTC
CASSLRTTEIYGYTF
>TRBV11-2|TRBJ1-1|NA|NA
TGTGCCAGCAGCTTAGTGGGGGGAAACACTGAAGCTTTCTTT
CASSLVGGNTEAFF
>TRBV4-1|TRBJ1-2|NA|NA
TGCGCCAGCAGCCAAGCGGGTAACTATGGCTACACCTTC
CASSQAGNYGYTF
>TRBV7-7|TRBJ2-7|NA|TRBD2
TGTGCCAGCAGCTTAGATCCGAAGGGACTAGCGGGAGATCCGAGCTCCTACGAGCAGTACTTC
CASSLDPKGLAGDPSSYEQYF
>TRBV18|TRBJ1-2|NA|TRBD1
TGTGCCAGCTCACAAAAACAGGGGGCTGATGGCTACACCTTC
CASSQKQGADGYTF
>TRBV24-1|TRBJ1-1|NA|NA
TGTGCCACCACTGGGGCCGGGCCAAGAGGCACTGAAGCTTTCTTT
CATTGAGPRGTEAFF
>TRBV9|TRBJ1-2|NA|NA
TGTGCCAGCAGCGGAGGCTATGGCTACACCTTC
CASSGGYGYTF